This T cell receptor beta chain was documented in a study of control samples from healthy donors and cancer patients (TCRdb year 2020). This clone has just a few counts. No antigen is known for it. No much larger clone exists at a distance of one base, and base qualities are not known. The method behind the library was the immunoSEQ multiplex PCR assay. TCRdb carries this immuneACCESS record with in-frame sequences only. Its versions omit some clonotypes, under half of them owing to an unresolved V gene in the studies checked, with the rest unexplained. This sample holds about 13,000 clones; 75% to 85% were observed only once. The ten biggest clones cover more than 7% of the sample. CDR1 MDHEN and CDR2 SYDVKM were looked up in the germline V gene. Reading from cysteine to phenylalanine, the CDR3 counts 14 amino acids. CDR3 DNA only is kept here, 42 bases in frame from base 1. V gives up 2 bases and J gives up 0 bases, and the segment between their germline ends measures 7 bases.

This TCR came from a male donor with melanoma. The specimen sequenced was formalin-fixed, paraffin-embedded tissue. The V and J genes are TRBV28 and TRBJ1-1, with TRBD1 as a weak D call on 5 bases. The DNA sequence is as follows: TGTGCCAGCAGTTTAACAGGATTGAACACTGAAGCTTTCTTT. Translated, it reads CASSLTGLNTEAFF.